This TCR beta chain is from a study of OX40 agonist ivuxolimab in advanced cancers. The method was immunoSEQ multiplex PCR; TCRdb's version includes in-frame clones alone and lacks a portion of them. The sample carries approximately 50,000 clones, approximately 83% recorded once. This TCR was sampled from an adult with an advanced solid tumor such as melanoma, head and neck, liver or kidney cancer. Sequences were derived from CD4+ or CD8+ T cells sorted from blood, sampled in a trial of the OX40 agonist ivuxolimab.

CDR3 coding DNA: TGTGCCAGCAGCTTAATAAGAGGGGGCGCGAGTCTCTATGGCTACACCTTC. Residues: CASSLIRGGASLYGYTF. The genes are TRBV7-3 and TRBJ1-2; 7 bases line up with TRBD1. Germline trimming cut 1 base from V and 4 bases from J; bases unmatched to any gene: 12. The CDR3 spans 17 residues. CDR1 is SGHTA, CDR2 FQGTGA, per germline.